This T cell receptor beta chain was identified in a study of T cell responses to AZD1222 COVID-19 vaccine. General study points: Clonal diversity may have been underestimated in mostly white British donors. Baseline serology detected seropositivity in only a handful of AZD1222 recipients.

The germline CDR1 and CDR2 sequences are MNHEY and SVGAGI. The CDR3 extends over 14 amino acids. The V and J ends lost 6 bases and 4 bases, in that order; junction bases with no gene match: 8. About this clone: Its antigen remains unidentified.

Clones were sequenced by immunoSEQ multiplex PCR, and TCRdb holds only the in-frame ones, with some missing. Here the sample spans some 78,000 clones, around 82% being singletons. The sequence was collected from an adult who received the AZD1222 COVID-19 vaccine. The rearrangement uses TRBV6-5 and TRBJ2-5, with TRBD1 identical over 7 bases. The input for sequencing was peripheral blood, taken 28 days after the second AZD1222 dose. The CDR3 sequence: CASSLDRTIETQYF. The CDR3, as DNA: TGTGCCAGCAGCTTGGACAGGACGATAGAGACCCAGTACTTC.